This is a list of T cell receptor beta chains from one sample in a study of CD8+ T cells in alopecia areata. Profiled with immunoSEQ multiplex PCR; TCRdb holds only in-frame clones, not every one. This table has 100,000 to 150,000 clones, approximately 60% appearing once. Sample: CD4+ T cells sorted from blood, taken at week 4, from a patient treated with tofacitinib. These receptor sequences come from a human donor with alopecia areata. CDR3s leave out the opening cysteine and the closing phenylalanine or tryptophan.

ASSLAGGGGIQY,TRBJ2-4,TRBV7-2
ASSRGAVQPQH,TRBJ1-5,TRBV6-5
ASRSGRAGNEQF,TRBJ2-1,TRBV27
ASSLVGSGSSYEQY,TRBJ2-7,TRBV5-1
ASSPTGGSYNEQF,TRBJ2-1,TRBV5-6
SVEEGQPYTYEQY,TRBJ2-7,TRBV29-1
ASDTGRNGYEQY,TRBJ2-7,TRBV2
ASSFGGTGGETQY,TRBJ2-5,TRBV5-1
AWSEESNYGYT,TRBJ1-2,TRBV30
ASSGRSTEAF,TRBJ1-1,TRBV2
ASSVPSGGARGYT,TRBJ1-2,TRBV28
SVVRGNLHEQY,TRBJ2-7,TRBV29-1
ASSSGTSWSTDTQY,TRBJ2-3,TRBV5-6
SVRSGTSGGSGEQY,TRBJ2-7,TRBV29-1
AAQGGASRF,TRBJ2-1,TRBV10-3
ASSLEGYEDTEAF,TRBJ1-1,TRBV5-1
SAEVWDRGTEAF,TRBJ1-1,TRBV29-1
ASSSHGTGNTEAF,TRBJ1-1,TRBV28
ASSRLFQETQY,TRBJ2-5,TRBV6-5
ASSRTSGSYEQY,TRBJ2-7,TRBV11-2
ASSQERETQY,TRBJ2-5,TRBV14
AWSVERDTEAF,TRBJ1-1,TRBV30